A selection of T cell receptor beta chains follows, all from one sample in a study of blood T cell repertoires in COVID-19. Sequencing used immunoSEQ multiplex PCR; TCRdb keeps in-frame clones, though not all of them. The table shows approximately 250,000 clones, with around 84% occurring only once. Sequences were obtained from peripheral blood. The receptors come from a woman aged 60 to 75 with COVID-19, enrolled during active disease. Both conserved end residues are part of each CDR3. Each record gives: V gene, D gene, clone size, J gene, CDR3 protein, CDR3 DNA. A D gene is named only where the DNA matches it firmly. A row's size may be missing; if present it is once, few, many or a size class.

TRBV4-1	NA	NA	TRBJ2-4	CASSQTRLGNIQYF	TGCGCCAGCAGCCAGACAAGGTTGGGCAACATTCAGTACTTC
TRBV27	TRBD1	NA	TRBJ2-7	CASSQTGLGEQYF	TGTGCCAGCAGTCAGACAGGGCTGGGGGAGCAGTACTTC
TRBV20-1	TRBD2	NA	TRBJ2-1	CSASQGAGGYNEQFF	TGCAGTGCTAGTCAAGGGGCGGGAGGCTACAATGAGCAGTTCTTC
TRBV14	TRBD1	NA	TRBJ2-7	CASSPPGTVLLQQYF	TGTGCCAGCAGCCCCCCTGGGACAGTATTACTCCAGCAGTACTTC
TRBV7-9	TRBD2	NA	TRBJ2-1	CASSLGAGARNEQFF	TGTGCCAGCAGCTTAGGGGCGGGAGCTCGGAATGAGCAGTTCTTC
TRBV18	TRBD2	NA	TRBJ2-7	CASSPGLDDEQYF	TGTGCCAGCTCCCCGGGACTAGACGACGAGCAGTACTTC
TRBV10-3	TRBD2	once	TRBJ2-5	CAISNTSGQETQYF	TGTGCCATCAGCAATACTAGCGGCCAAGAGACCCAGTACTTC
TRBV19	NA	NA	TRBJ2-6	CASNSRSGANVLTF	TGTGCCAGTAACTCACGCTCTGGGGCCAACGTCCTGACTTTC
TRBV28	NA	once	TRBJ1-5	CASSAPSGVGSNQPQHF	TGTGCCAGCTCGGCACCCTCGGGGGTGGGTAGCAATCAGCCCCAGCATTTT
TRBV11-2	NA	NA	TRBJ1-1	CASKPGPQGMNTEAFF	TGTGCCAGCAAACCCGGGCCACAGGGAATGAACACTGAAGCTTTCTTT
TRBV28	NA	few	TRBJ1-2	CASSFDSNYGYTF	TGTGCCAGCAGTTTCGACAGCAACTATGGCTACACCTTC
TRBV30	TRBD2	NA	TRBJ2-3	CAWSQTPGTSGRDTQYF	TGTGCCTGGAGTCAAACCCCGGGGACTAGCGGGAGGGATACGCAGTATTTT
TRBV4-2	NA	few	TRBJ2-3	CASSQQIKMDTQYF	TGTGCCAGCAGCCAACAGATCAAGATGGATACGCAGTATTTT
TRBV6-2/TRBV6-3	NA	NA	TRBJ2-2	CASSYSPRTGELFF	TGTGCCAGCAGTTACAGCCCACGCACCGGGGAGCTGTTTTTT
TRBV7-3	TRBD1	NA	TRBJ1-2	CASSQTGSYGYTF	TGTGCCAGCAGCCAGACAGGGTCCTATGGCTACACCTTC
TRBV9	TRBD2	NA	TRBJ2-3	CASSDGTSADTQYF	TGTGCCAGCAGCGACGGGACTAGCGCAGATACGCAGTATTTT
TRBV6-6	TRBD2	NA	TRBJ2-7	CASSPGTSGTYEQYF	TGTGCCAGCAGTCCCGGGACTAGCGGGACCTACGAGCAGTACTTC
TRBV6-5	NA	NA	TRBJ1-1	CASRGRSNTEAFF	TGTGCCAGCCGAGGGCGGTCGAACACTGAAGCTTTCTTT
TRBV19	TRBD1	NA	TRBJ1-6	CACRTGDSPLHF	TGTGCCTGTAGGACAGGGGATTCACCCCTCCACTTT
TRBV5-1	NA	NA	TRBJ2-2	CASSLGGHTRELFF	TGCGCCAGCAGCTTGGGGGGCCATACCAGGGAGCTGTTTTTT
TRBV7-8	NA	NA	TRBJ1-5	CASSSGSNQPQHF	TGTGCCAGCAGCTCAGGTAGCAATCAGCCCCAGCATTTT
TRBV28	NA	NA	TRBJ1-6	CASSSGNSPLHF	TGTGCCAGCAGTTCAGGGAATTCACCCCTCCACTTT
TRBV9	NA	NA	TRBJ1-1	CASSPGPANTEAFF	TGTGCCAGCAGCCCAGGGCCAGCGAACACTGAAGCTTTCTTT